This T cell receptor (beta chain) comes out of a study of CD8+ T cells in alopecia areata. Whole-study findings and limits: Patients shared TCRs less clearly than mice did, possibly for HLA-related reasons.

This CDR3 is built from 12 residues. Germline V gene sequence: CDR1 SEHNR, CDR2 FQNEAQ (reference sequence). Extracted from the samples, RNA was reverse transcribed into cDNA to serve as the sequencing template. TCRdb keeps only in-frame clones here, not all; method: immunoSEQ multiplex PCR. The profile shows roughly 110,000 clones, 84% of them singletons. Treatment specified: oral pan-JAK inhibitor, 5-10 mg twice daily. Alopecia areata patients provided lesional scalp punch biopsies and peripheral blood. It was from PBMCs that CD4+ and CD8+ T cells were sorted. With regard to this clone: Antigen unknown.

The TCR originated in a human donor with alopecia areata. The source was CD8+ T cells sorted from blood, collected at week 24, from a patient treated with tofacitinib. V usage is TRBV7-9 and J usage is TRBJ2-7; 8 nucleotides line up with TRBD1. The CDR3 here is CATGGKAYEQYF. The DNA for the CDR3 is TGTGCTACAGGGGGGAAGGCCTACGAGCAGTACTTC.